Listed below are T cell receptor beta chains from one sample, sequenced in a study of OX40 agonist ivuxolimab in advanced cancers. TCRdb's copy holds only in-frame clones and misses some; the assay was immunoSEQ multiplex PCR. This sample has roughly 70,000 clones, with 88% found just once. The sequenced sample was CD4+ or CD8+ T cells sorted from blood, obtained in a trial of the OX40 agonist ivuxolimab. The receptors shown here come from an adult with an advanced solid tumor such as melanoma, head and neck, liver or kidney cancer. CDR3s include the opening cysteine and the closing phenylalanine or tryptophan. The order of the fields is V gene, clone size, D gene, J gene, CDR3 DNA, CDR3 protein. D genes are given only for firm matches. Expanded clones are given a class, and other clones once, few, many or no size at all.

V gene: TRBV18; clone size: NA; D gene: NA; J gene: TRBJ2-7; CDR3 DNA: TGTGCCAGCTCCACCTTCGCCAGCCAGGCCTACGAGCAGTACTTC; CDR3 protein: CASSTFASQAYEQYF
V gene: TRBV6-1; clone size: NA; D gene: TRBD1; J gene: TRBJ1-2; CDR3 DNA: TGTGCCAGCAGTGCAAACAGGGGGGGCTATGGCTACACCTTC; CDR3 protein: CASSANRGGYGYTF
V gene: TRBV9; clone size: few; D gene: NA; J gene: TRBJ2-7; CDR3 DNA: TGTGCCAGCGGACCCGGACAGTGGGATCGTGAGCAGTACTTC; CDR3 protein: CASGPGQWDREQYF
V gene: TRBV6-1; clone size: NA; D gene: NA; J gene: TRBJ2-7; CDR3 DNA: TGTGCCAGCAGTAAACTAGACGAGCAGTACTTC; CDR3 protein: CASSKLDEQYF
V gene: TRBV2; clone size: NA; D gene: TRBD1; J gene: TRBJ1-2; CDR3 DNA: TGTGCCAGCAGTTGGACAGGGAACTATGGCTACACCTTC; CDR3 protein: CASSWTGNYGYTF
V gene: TRBV7-2; clone size: NA; D gene: NA; J gene: TRBJ2-2; CDR3 DNA: TGTGCCAGCAGCGGGGTGTCGGGGGAGCTGTTTTTT; CDR3 protein: CASSGVSGELFF
V gene: TRBV19; clone size: NA; D gene: NA; J gene: TRBJ1-2; CDR3 DNA: TGTGCCAGTAGTGGTGGGGACGCGACAGGTTATGGCTACACCTTC; CDR3 protein: CASSGGDATGYGYTF
V gene: TRBV6-5; clone size: NA; D gene: NA; J gene: TRBJ2-2; CDR3 DNA: TGTGCCAGGCGGGTGCACCGGGGAGCTGTTTTT; CDR3 protein: CARRVHRGAVF
V gene: TRBV27; clone size: NA; D gene: NA; J gene: TRBJ2-5; CDR3 DNA: TGTGCCAGCAAACAGCGGTACCAAGAGACCCAGTACTTC; CDR3 protein: CASKQRYQETQYF
V gene: TRBV19; clone size: NA; D gene: NA; J gene: TRBJ2-1; CDR3 DNA: TGTGCCACCGCGGGGCTATCCTACAATGAGCAGTTCTTC; CDR3 protein: CATAGLSYNEQFF
V gene: TRBV27; clone size: NA; D gene: TRBD1; J gene: TRBJ1-2; CDR3 DNA: TGTGCCAGCAGTTTATATGGGAGCAGGGGGAGTGGCTACACCTTC; CDR3 protein: CASSLYGSRGSGYTF
V gene: TRBV30; clone size: few; D gene: NA; J gene: TRBJ1-5; CDR3 DNA: TGTGCCTGGGCGACAGGAGCCAATCAGCCCCAGCATTTT; CDR3 protein: CAWATGANQPQHF
V gene: TRBV7-7; clone size: few; D gene: NA; J gene: TRBJ2-2; CDR3 DNA: TGTGCTAGCAGCTCCCTCAGCTCCCGGAACACCGGGGAGCTGTTTTTT; CDR3 protein: CASSSLSSRNTGELFF
V gene: TRBV6-4; clone size: once; D gene: TRBD1; J gene: TRBJ1-2; CDR3 DNA: TGTGCCAGCAGCCCGGAGAGGACAGGGGGGTTACGTGGCTACACCTTC; CDR3 protein: CASSPERTGGLRGYTF
V gene: TRBV5-1; clone size: NA; D gene: TRBD2; J gene: TRBJ2-7; CDR3 DNA: TGCGCCAGCAGCTTACTAGCGGGGAACTCCTACGAGCAGTACTTC; CDR3 protein: CASSLLAGNSYEQYF
V gene: TRBV11-2; clone size: NA; D gene: NA; J gene: TRBJ1-5; CDR3 DNA: TGTGCCAGCAGCTTAGACAGGGTAAATCAGCCCCAGCATTTT; CDR3 protein: CASSLDRVNQPQHF
V gene: TRBV2; clone size: once; D gene: TRBD1; J gene: TRBJ1-1; CDR3 DNA: TGTGCCAGCAGGAGGGGGCCGAACACTGAAGCTTTCTTT; CDR3 protein: CASRRGPNTEAFF
V gene: TRBV4-2; clone size: NA; D gene: TRBD2; J gene: TRBJ2-2; CDR3 DNA: TGTGCCAGCAGCCAGAAGTTAGCGGGAGCGGAAACCGGGGAGCTGTTTTTT; CDR3 protein: CASSQKLAGAETGELFF
V gene: TRBV30; clone size: once; D gene: TRBD2; J gene: TRBJ2-7; CDR3 DNA: TGTGCCTGGACTCCATGGGCTCTAGCGGGACCCAAAAGCTCCTACGAGCAGTACTTC; CDR3 protein: CAWTPWALAGPKSSYEQYF
V gene: TRBV20-1; clone size: NA; D gene: NA; J gene: TRBJ2-1; CDR3 DNA: TGCAGTGCCTCCGTAGATGAGCAGTTCTTC; CDR3 protein: CSASVDEQFF
V gene: TRBV5-8; clone size: NA; D gene: TRBD2; J gene: TRBJ2-3; CDR3 DNA: TGTGCCAGCAGCTTGTATAGCGGGCAGGGCCGTTGGACAGATACGCAGTATTTT; CDR3 protein: CASSLYSGQGRWTDTQYF
V gene: TRBV2; clone size: once; D gene: NA; J gene: TRBJ2-7; CDR3 DNA: TGTGCCAGCAAAGGAATCTACGAGCAGTACTTC; CDR3 protein: CASKGIYEQYF
V gene: TRBV19; clone size: NA; D gene: TRBD2; J gene: TRBJ2-3; CDR3 DNA: TGTGCCAGTAGTGTACTAGCGGGGGGTAGGGATACGCAGTATTTT; CDR3 protein: CASSVLAGGRDTQYF
V gene: TRBV2; clone size: NA; D gene: NA; J gene: TRBJ1-1; CDR3 DNA: TGTGCCAGCAGTGGTCGAAGAGACGGTGAAGCTTTCTTT; CDR3 protein: CASSGRRDGEAFF
V gene: TRBV6-6; clone size: NA; D gene: TRBD2; J gene: TRBJ2-2; CDR3 DNA: TGTGCCAGCAGGCGAGGAGGTAGCGGGAGAACCGGGGAGCTGTTTTTT; CDR3 protein: CASRRGGSGRTGELFF
V gene: TRBV28; clone size: NA; D gene: TRBD2; J gene: TRBJ2-7; CDR3 DNA: TGTGCCAGCACCAGGGCTAGCGGTAGCCAGACCTACGAGCAGTACTTC; CDR3 protein: CASTRASGSQTYEQYF
V gene: TRBV6-5; clone size: NA; D gene: TRBD1; J gene: TRBJ1-1; CDR3 DNA: TGTGCCAGCAGTTACTCGAGGGGGCGATCAACTGAAGCTTTCTTT; CDR3 protein: CASSYSRGRSTEAFF
V gene: TRBV7-9; clone size: few; D gene: NA; J gene: TRBJ2-2; CDR3 DNA: TGTGCCAGCAGTTTCGGGACACGGGTGCTGTTTTTT; CDR3 protein: CASSFGTRVLFF
V gene: TRBV18; clone size: NA; D gene: NA; J gene: TRBJ1-1; CDR3 DNA: TGTGCCAGCTCACGGGACACCCTTGGTACTGAAGCTTTCTTT; CDR3 protein: CASSRDTLGTEAFF
V gene: TRBV7-8; clone size: NA; D gene: NA; J gene: TRBJ1-3; CDR3 DNA: TGTGCCAGCAGCTTAGCAGCAGGAAACACCATATATTTT; CDR3 protein: CASSLAAGNTIYF
V gene: TRBV15; clone size: NA; D gene: NA; J gene: TRBJ1-2; CDR3 DNA: TGTGCCACCAGCAGCACTTCAGGGACCTTTAACTATGGCTACACCTTC; CDR3 protein: CATSSTSGTFNYGYTF